This entry lists 19 T cell receptor beta chains sequenced from one sample in a study of blood T cells in healthy people across ages. Through a sample-barcoded 5' primer and a J-beta primer mix, a second PCR was run for about 6 to 12 cycles. TCRdb used MiXCR to reprocess the 5' RACE reads, holding one entry per CDR3 protein. The sample yields about 1.8 million distinct CDR3 sequences, approximately 50% seen once. Sequencing was performed on blood. The receptors were gathered from a woman aged 35 to 49 in good health.

The chain uses TRBV5-5 and TRBJ2-1; 10 nucleotides match TRBD1. Germline trimming cut 7 bases from V and 10 bases from J; bases unmatched to any gene: 11. Germline assignment: CDR1 SGHKS and CDR2 YYEKEE (reference sequence). The CDR3 runs to 14 residues. CDR3 region: CASPRGTGEGEQFF. In DNA, the CDR3 is TGTGCCAGCCCCCGTGGGACAGGGGAAGGGGAGCAGTTCTTC.

This clonotype was seen only once. The rearrangement uses TRBV28 and TRBJ1-1, with D uncertain. The CDR3 consists of 13 residues. The ends were cut back, 8 bases at V and 7 bases at J, with 17 bases in the middle. Germline V gene lookup returns CDR1 MDHEN and CDR2 SYDVKM. CDR3 bases: TGTGCCAGCCAAAACTTCGCCGGGCATGAAGCTTTCTTT. Encoded protein: CASQNFAGHEAFF.

V is TRBV6-4 and J is TRBJ2-7; D is perhaps TRBD2 (6 bases). Trimming removed 0 bases from V and 2 bases from J, with 17 bases in between. CDR1 and CDR2 from the germline V gene are MRHNA and SNTAGT. The CDR3 extends over 17 amino acids. The CDR3 nucleotides are TGTGCCAGCAGTGACTCGAGGGGTCAGCGGGTAACCTACGAGCAGTACTTC. Translation: CASSDSRGQRVTYEQYF.

The rearrangement uses TRBV7-2 and TRBJ1-2; 8 bases map to TRBD1. The CDR3 runs 13 residues. Germline V gene lookup returns CDR1 SGHTA and CDR2 FQGNSA. After removal of 4 bases from V and 7 bases from J, the junction contained 5 bases not matched to a gene. CDR3: CASSWGQVLGYTF. CDR3 in DNA: TGTGCCAGCAGCTGGGGACAGGTCCTTGGCTACACCTTC.

This clonotype was counted only a few times. The chain is built from TRBV28 and TRBJ2-3, with D possibly called TRBD1 or TRBD2 (5 bases each). The germline CDR1 and CDR2 sequences are MDHEN and SYDVKM. The V end was cut by 2 bases, the J end by 3 bases, with 18 bases between. The CDR3 runs 17 residues. In DNA form, the CDR3 reads TGTGCCAGCAGTTTACCACCGGGACGTTGGGAGACAGATACGCAGTATTTT. Its protein is CASSLPPGRWETDTQYF.

The count of this clonotype is one. The chain links TRBV25-1 to TRBJ2-3; tentatively, D is TRBD2 (7 bases). This CDR3 contains 15 residues. V was trimmed by 5 bases and J by 10 bases, leaving 22 bases between them. The germline V gene encodes CDR1 MGHDK and CDR2 SYGVNS. The CDR3 region has the DNA TGTGCCAGCAGTCCGACGGGAAGTAGGGGGGGAGCGCAGTATTTT. Translating it yields CASSPTGSRGGAQYF.

The rearrangement uses TRBV7-2 and TRBJ2-3; D is uncertain. With 3 bases removed from V and 6 bases from J, the gap between germline ends came to 10 bases. The germline gives CDR1 SGHTA, CDR2 FQGNSA. The CDR3 runs 13 residues. The CDR3 coding sequence is TGTGCCAGCAGCTTCCCCCCCTTGGATACGCAGTATTTT. Protein: CASSFPPLDTQYF. The full variable domain, in which reference TRBV7-2 and TRBJ2-3 provide the parts outside the CDR3, is GAGVSQSPSNKVTEKGKDVELRCDPISGHTALYWYRQSLGQGLEFLIYFQGNSAPDKSGLPSDRFSAERTGGSVSTLTIQRTQQEDSAVYLCASSFPPLDTQYFGPGTRLTVL.

The genes are TRBV29-1 and TRBJ2-5; perhaps TRBD2 as D (5 bases). Deletions cut 3 bases from V and 4 bases from J, with 15 bases between. CDR1 is SQVTM, CDR2 ANQGSEA, per germline. This CDR3 is 14 amino acids long. The CDR3 coding sequence is TGCAGCGTTGATCGAGGGAAAGGTGGAGAGACCCAGTACTTC. Its protein product is CSVDRGKGGETQYF.

This clonotype occurred a few times. The CDR3 DNA reads as TGCGCCAGCAGCCCCTCCGGGACTACTAACAATGAGCAGTTCTTC. Translating it yields CASSPSGTTNNEQFF. This sequence joins TRBV4-1 and TRBJ2-1, with TRBD2 identical over 7 bases. V shed 4 bases and J 5 bases; nucleotides not matched to a gene: 8. The CDR3 is made up of 15 amino acids. Germline CDR1 is MGHRA and CDR2 is YSYEKL.

The chain is built from TRBV7-9 and TRBJ2-5, with 15 bases identical to TRBD2. The CDR3 totals 15 residues. Trimming at V came to 7 bases and at J to 5 bases, leaving 5 bases not matched to a gene. Germline V gene data show CDR1 as SEHNR and CDR2 as FQNEAQ (reference sequence). Here the CDR3 reads CASNRTSGGAETQYF. The CDR3, as DNA: TGTGCCAGCAACCGGACTAGCGGGGGGGCTGAGACCCAGTACTTC.

This clonotype is a singleton in its sample. The chain recombines TRBV20-1 with TRBJ1-2; D is undetermined. Per germline, CDR1 DFQATT and CDR2 SNEGSKA (reference sequence). V lost 4 bases, J lost 2 bases, and 11 bases lay in between. The CDR3 is 13 residues long. The chain's CDR3 is CSAKVDLNYGYTF. For the CDR3, the DNA is TGCAGTGCTAAGGTGGATCTAAACTATGGCTACACCTTC.

The V gene is TRBV5-1, the J gene TRBJ2-7; D is ambiguous. The CDR3 sequence is 14 residues long. From germline, CDR1 is SGHRS and CDR2 YFSETQ. Trimming took off 4 bases at V and 4 bases at J, with 15 bases between the two ends. CDR3 sequence reads: CASSLTGNLYEQYF. The DNA of the CDR3 is TGCGCCAGCAGCCTTACGGGTAATCTTTACGAGCAGTACTTC.

In this sample, this clonotype turned up a few times. The chain links TRBV5-1 to TRBJ2-7; TRBD2 matches at 7 bases. Germline V gene data show CDR1 as SGHRS and CDR2 as YFSETQ. The CDR3 runs 16 residues. V shed 0 bases and J 1 base; nucleotides not matched to a gene: 7. Written as DNA, the CDR3 is TGCGCCAGCAGCTTGGGGGCGGGGGACTCTTCCTACGAGCAGTACTTC. Translated: CASSLGAGDSSYEQYF.

The CDR3 DNA reads TGTGCCAGCAGCTCCTCCTGGAGGGATATAGCTAACTATGGCTACACCTTC. Protein: CASSSSWRDIANYGYTF. V and J are TRBV7-2 and TRBJ1-2; D is undetermined. The CDR3 loop spans 17 amino acids. Germline lookup yields CDR1 SGHTA and CDR2 FQGNSA. The V gene lost 4 bases and the J gene lost 0 bases, with 18 bases spanning the gap.

This chain links TRBV6-1 with TRBJ2-3, with 7 positions matching TRBD2. The germline gives CDR1 MNHNS, CDR2 SASEGT. V trimming: 6 bases; J trimming: 1 base; junction bases outside the gene matches: 4. This CDR3 spans 14 amino acids. The DNA of the CDR3 is TGTGCCAGCAGGGGGGGGGTGGGCACAGATACGCAGTATTTT. It codes for CASRGGVGTDTQYF.

This clonotype came up a few times. This chain connects TRBV28 to TRBJ2-5, with TRBD1 as a possible D gene (6 bases). Germline-derived CDR1 and CDR2 are MDHEN and SYDVKM. This CDR3 comprises 18 residues. Trimming removed 5 bases at V and 5 bases at J, with 27 bases between. In DNA, the CDR3 is TGTGCCAGCAGTCAAAGACGAATTTCCGGGACACCCCCCGAGACCCAGTACTTC. Protein: CASSQRRISGTPPETQYF.

In its sample, this clonotype was seen a few times. This sequence joins TRBV5-6 and TRBJ2-7; D perhaps matches TRBD2 (7 bases). Germline lookup yields CDR1 SGHDT and CDR2 YYEEEE. V lost 1 base to trimming and J lost 6 bases, with 17 bases between them. There are 15 residues in the CDR3. CDR3 DNA sequence: TGTGCCAGCAGCTTGTTGGGAGGGGAAGGGGGCGAGCAGTACTTC. Its translation: CASSLLGGEGGEQYF.

The chain links TRBV9 to TRBJ1-1; D perhaps matches TRBD1 (5 bases). Germline V lookup: CDR1 SGDLS, CDR2 YYNGEE. CDR3 length: 15 residues. V dropped 4 bases and J dropped 4 bases, with 17 bases sitting between them. CDR3 nucleotide sequence: TGTGCCAGCAGCCCCCGGACCTCAGGGTTCACTGAAGCTTTCTTT. Translated, it gives CASSPRTSGFTEAFF.

The V gene is TRBV20-1, the J gene TRBJ1-2; unclear D gene. Germline CDR1 DFQATT, CDR2 SNEGSKA (reference sequence). With 5 bases removed from V and 3 bases from J, the gap between germline ends came to 13 bases. CDR3 length: 13 amino acids. The DNA for the CDR3 is TGCAGTGCTGGAAGCGCGATGGACTATGGCTACACCTTC. This encodes CSAGSAMDYGYTF.